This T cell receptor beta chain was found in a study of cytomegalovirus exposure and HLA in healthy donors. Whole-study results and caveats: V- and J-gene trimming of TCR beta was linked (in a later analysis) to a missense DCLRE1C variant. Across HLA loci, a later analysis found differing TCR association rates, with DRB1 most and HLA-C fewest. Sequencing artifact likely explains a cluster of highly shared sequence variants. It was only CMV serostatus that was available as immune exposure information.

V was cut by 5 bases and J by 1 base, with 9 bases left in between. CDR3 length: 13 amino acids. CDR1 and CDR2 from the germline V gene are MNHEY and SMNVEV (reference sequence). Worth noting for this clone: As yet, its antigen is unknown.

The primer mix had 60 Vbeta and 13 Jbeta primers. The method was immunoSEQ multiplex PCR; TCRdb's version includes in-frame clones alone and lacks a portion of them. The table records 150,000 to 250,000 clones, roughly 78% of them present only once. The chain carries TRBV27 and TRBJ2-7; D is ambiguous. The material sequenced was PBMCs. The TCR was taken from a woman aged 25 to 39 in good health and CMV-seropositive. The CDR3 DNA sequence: TGTGCCAGCAGTGTCTACAGATCCTACGAGCAGTACTTC. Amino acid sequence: CASSVYRSYEQYF.